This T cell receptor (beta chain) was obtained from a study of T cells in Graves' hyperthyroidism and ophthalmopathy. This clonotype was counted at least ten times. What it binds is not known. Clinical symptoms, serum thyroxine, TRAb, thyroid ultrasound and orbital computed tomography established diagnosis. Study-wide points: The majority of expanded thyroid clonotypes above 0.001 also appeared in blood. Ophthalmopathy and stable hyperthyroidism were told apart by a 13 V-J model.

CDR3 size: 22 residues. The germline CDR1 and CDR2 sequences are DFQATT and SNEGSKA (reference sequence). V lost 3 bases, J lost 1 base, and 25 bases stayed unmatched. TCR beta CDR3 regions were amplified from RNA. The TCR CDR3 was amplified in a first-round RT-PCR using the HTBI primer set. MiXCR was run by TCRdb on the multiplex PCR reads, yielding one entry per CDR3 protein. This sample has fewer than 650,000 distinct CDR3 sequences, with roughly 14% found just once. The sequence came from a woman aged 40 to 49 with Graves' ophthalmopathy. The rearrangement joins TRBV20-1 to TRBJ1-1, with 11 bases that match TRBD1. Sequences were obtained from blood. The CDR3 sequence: CSASGPHLGSGQGESRNTEAFF. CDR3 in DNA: TGCAGTGCTAGTGGACCTCATTTGGGGTCGGGACAGGGGGAATCTCGGAACACTGAAGCTTTCTTT.